The following is a T cell receptor (beta chain) sequence with its context. This clonotype has a count of ten or more. This clone's antigen is unknown. No base-level quality is on record; no much larger clone is a single base apart. Library preparation employed PCR. The sequencing machine was an Illumina HiSeq 4000. Preparation of bulk TCR libraries followed a previously described approach, with the TCR primers listed in Table S5. Total RNA was purified with the Qiagen AllPrep DNA/RNA kit. Before analysis, reads from multiple sequencing runs of one library were combined. The paper's processing steps were these. Only reads with exact TCR constant sequence were kept, trimmed to 150 nt, and grouped by their 12-nt molecular barcodes. Reads in each barcode group were sub-clustered using a 15% Levenshtein threshold, and a quality-weighted consensus sequence was built for each RNA molecule. Non-functional sequences were discarded, and so were lower-count sequences lying one edit away from another sequence. Based on fitting two negative binomial distributions, any barcode sub-cluster with under 20% of the maximum read count was discarded. TCRdb reran the public reads through fastp at Q25 and MiXCR, keeping productive beta chains. Entries that share a CDR3 protein sequence are merged under the most common genes and DNA. The V and J calls here are based on TCRdb, not the publication. The sample includes under 650,000 distinct CDR3 sequences, with nearly 20% observed a single time. Under 0.95% of the sample belongs to the ten largest clones.

Libraries of naive CD8 T cells were built from anywhere between roughly 17,000 and 1,000,000 sorted cells, with 10%, 30% or 50% of the purified RNA used. Naive CD8 T cells, defined as CD8+CD4-CCR7+CD45RA+, were FACS-sorted into RLT Plus buffer on a BD FACSAria II. More than 8 TCR copies' worth of Jurkat RNA were spiked into roughly 19,000-1,000,000 naive CD8 T cell samples to test detection sensitivity. CD8 T cells were enriched with RosetteSep CD8+ T Cell Enrichment Cocktail and Ficoll-Paque, followed by ACK red cell lysis. These data originate in a study of molecular identifiers for immune sequencing clone quantification listed by TCRdb under 2018. For context, the study as a whole: For a replicate experiment, the RNA from either about 20,000 or 100,000 naive CD8 T cells was divided into five aliquots, and four of those aliquots went on to sequencing. This methods study benchmarked molecular-identifier clustering-based TCR repertoire sequencing (MIDCIRS) and TCR RNA copy counting, using CD8 T cells to do so. Study-level results and caveats: In CMV-specific effector cells, over 98% of molecules were held by clones above 20 RNA copies, whereas under 1% of molecules were held by such clones in naive cells. Highly expanded clone sizes could be underestimated because identical TCR molecules may share a barcode. When barcode sub-clustering was omitted, TCR diversity was inflated by chimeric consensus sequences, with chimeras reaching as high as 47%. Spiked-in Jurkat TCR RNA equivalent to a single cell was reported to be detectable even among one million naive CD8 T cells. The naive libraries included spiked-in Jurkat TCR RNA (about nine copies' worth), and this RNA is not part of the donor repertoire. Modeling indicated about 3 TCR RNA copies recovered per cell, compared with about 9.4 by digital PCR, which implies a capture efficiency of 25% to 35%.

V is pruned by 7 bases and J by 4 bases, leaving 4 bases of the junction without a gene match. The cysteine opens and the phenylalanine closes a CDR3 of 12 amino acids. Of the read, only the CDR3 DNA is kept; its 36 bases are in frame from base 1. The germline V gene provides CDR1 SGHVS and CDR2 FQNEAQ. This clonotype was sampled from a human donor in good health. Some libraries in this study had Jurkat cell RNA spiked in. Material: naive CD8+ T cells from blood, with Jurkat cell RNA spiked in. In the paper's terms, the cell subset or site label means: FACS-sorted CD8+CD4-CCR7+CD45RA+ naive T cells. The V gene is TRBV7-8 and the J gene is TRBJ2-7, and 7 bases in between align with TRBD2. The CDR3 reads as follows: CASMWGGYEQYF. The DNA is TGTGCCAGCATGTGGGGGGGGTACGAGCAGTACTTC.